The 2 T cell receptor beta chains below all came from one sample that was sequenced in a study of PD-L1 blockade in urothelial cancer. Sequencing was performed with immunoSEQ multiplex PCR; in TCRdb, only in-frame clones are kept and a portion is missing. The sample gives about 120,000 clones, roughly 89% of which show up once; about 1.5% is in the top ten. This sample's time point: peripheral blood 6 weeks after treatment start. The sample consisted of PBMCs, taken around atezolizumab (anti-PD-L1) treatment. Source of these receptors: a man aged 60 to 75 with urothelial cancer.

This chain links TRBV7-9 with TRBJ2-5, with 10 bases matching TRBD2. The ends lost 5 bases at V and 4 bases at J; junction bases unmatched: 4. CDR1 is SEHNR, CDR2 FQNEAQ, per germline (reference sequence). This CDR3 is 14 amino acids long. The CDR3 is CASSPGTSVETQYF. For the CDR3, the DNA is TGTGCCAGCAGCCCCGGGACTAGCGTAGAGACCCAGTACTTC.

This chain joins TRBV6-5 and TRBJ1-5, with 7 bases matching TRBD1. Germline V gene sequence: CDR1 MNHEY, CDR2 SVGAGI. This CDR3 is built from 14 residues. V dropped 4 bases and J dropped 7; count of bases not matched to a gene: 7. The CDR3 coding sequence is TGTGCCAGCAGTTTGACAGGGTCGGAGCAGCCCCAGCATTTT. Amino acid sequence: CASSLTGSEQPQHF.